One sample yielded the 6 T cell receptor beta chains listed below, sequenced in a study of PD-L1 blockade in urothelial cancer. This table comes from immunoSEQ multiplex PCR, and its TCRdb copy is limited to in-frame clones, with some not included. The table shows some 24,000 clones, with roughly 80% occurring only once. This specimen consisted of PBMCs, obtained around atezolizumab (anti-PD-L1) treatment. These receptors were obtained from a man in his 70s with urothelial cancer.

CDR3 nucleotides: TGTGCCAGCAGCCTGGGGGGGATTTTCTCTGGAAACACCATATATTTT. This encodes CASSLGGIFSGNTIYF. This chain connects TRBV9 to TRBJ1-3; TRBD1 might be the D (5 bases). V gave up 4 bases and J gave up 0 bases, with 14 bases separating them. Per germline, CDR1 SGDLS and CDR2 YYNGEE. The CDR3 is made up of 16 amino acids.

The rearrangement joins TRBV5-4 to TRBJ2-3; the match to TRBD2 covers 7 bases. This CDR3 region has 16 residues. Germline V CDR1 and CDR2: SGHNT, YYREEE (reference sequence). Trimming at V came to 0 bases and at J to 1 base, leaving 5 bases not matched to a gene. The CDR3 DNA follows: TGTGCCAGCAGCTTGGGAGGACTAGAACGCACAGATACGCAGTATTTT. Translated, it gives CASSLGGLERTDTQYF. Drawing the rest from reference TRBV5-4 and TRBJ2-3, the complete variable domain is ETGVTQSPTHLIKTRGQQVTLRCSSQSGHNTVSWYQQALGQGPQFIFQYYREEENGRGNFPPRFSGLQFPNYSSELNVNALELDDSALYLCASSLGGLERTDTQYFGPGTRLTVL.

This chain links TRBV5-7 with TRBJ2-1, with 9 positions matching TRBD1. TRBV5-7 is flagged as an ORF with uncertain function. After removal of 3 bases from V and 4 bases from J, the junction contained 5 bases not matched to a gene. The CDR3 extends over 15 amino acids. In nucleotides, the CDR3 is TGTGCCAGCAGCTCCCGGGACAGGGTTTACAATGAGCAGTTCTTC. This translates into CASSSRDRVYNEQFF.

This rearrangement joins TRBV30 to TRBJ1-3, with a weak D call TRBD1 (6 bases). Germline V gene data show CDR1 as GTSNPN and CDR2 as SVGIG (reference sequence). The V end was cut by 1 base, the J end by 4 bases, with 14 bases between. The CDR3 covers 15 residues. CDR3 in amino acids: CAWSDGGALGNTIYF. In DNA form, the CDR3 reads TGTGCCTGGAGTGACGGGGGGGCGCTGGGAAACACCATATATTTT.

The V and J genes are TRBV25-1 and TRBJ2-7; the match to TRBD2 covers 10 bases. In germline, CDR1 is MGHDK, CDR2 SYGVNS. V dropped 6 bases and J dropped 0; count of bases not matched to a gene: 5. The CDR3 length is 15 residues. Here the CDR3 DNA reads TGTGCCAGCAGAGCTAGCGGGAGTAGCTCCTACGAGCAGTACTTC. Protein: CASRASGSSSYEQYF.

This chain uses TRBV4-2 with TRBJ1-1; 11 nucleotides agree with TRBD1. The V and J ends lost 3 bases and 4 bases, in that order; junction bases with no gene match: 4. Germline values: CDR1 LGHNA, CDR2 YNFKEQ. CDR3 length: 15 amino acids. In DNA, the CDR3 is TGTGCCAGCAGCCACCCCGGGACAGGGGGCACTGAAGCTTTCTTT. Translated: CASSHPGTGGTEAFF.